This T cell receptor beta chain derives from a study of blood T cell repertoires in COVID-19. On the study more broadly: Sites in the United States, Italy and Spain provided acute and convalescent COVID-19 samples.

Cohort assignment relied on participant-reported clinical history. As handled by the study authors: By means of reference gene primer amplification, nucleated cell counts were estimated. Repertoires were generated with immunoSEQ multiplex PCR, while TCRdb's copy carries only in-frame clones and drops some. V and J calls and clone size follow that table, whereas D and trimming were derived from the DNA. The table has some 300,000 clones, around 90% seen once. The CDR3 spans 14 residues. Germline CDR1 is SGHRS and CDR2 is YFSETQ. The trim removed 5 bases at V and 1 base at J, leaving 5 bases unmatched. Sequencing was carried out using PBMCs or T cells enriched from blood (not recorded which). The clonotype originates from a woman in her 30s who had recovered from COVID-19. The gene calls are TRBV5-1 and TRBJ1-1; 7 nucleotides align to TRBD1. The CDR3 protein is CASRTTGENTEAFF. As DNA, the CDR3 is TGCGCCAGCAGAACCACAGGGGAGAACACTGAAGCTTTCTTT.